Listed here are 7 T cell receptor beta chains from one sample, sequenced in a study of T cells in Graves' hyperthyroidism and ophthalmopathy. From RNA transcripts, TCR beta CDR3 regions were amplified. First-round RT-PCR of the TCR CDR3 relied on the HTBI primer set. Each CDR3 protein is one row after TCRdb ran MiXCR on the multiplex PCR reads. The table records fewer than 600,000 distinct CDR3 sequences, approximately 14% of them present only once. The sample taken for sequencing was blood. The receptor set was obtained from a woman between 18 and 30 years old with Graves' hyperthyroidism.

The V gene is TRBV19, the J gene TRBJ2-2, with D unclear. Germline loops: CDR1 LNHDA, CDR2 SQIVND (reference sequence). Deletions cut 6 bases from V and 6 bases from J, with 14 bases between. The length of the CDR3 is 14 residues. CDR3: CASSTTPRPGELFF. The CDR3 DNA reads TGTGCCAGTAGCACGACTCCTAGGCCCGGGGAGCTGTTTTTT.

This clonotype was counted at least ten times. This rearrangement joins TRBV12-3 or TRBV12-4 to TRBJ2-1; TRBD2 aligns across 7 bases. The CDR3 loop spans 16 amino acids. V gave up 3 bases and J gave up 4 bases; unmatched junction bases: 9. The CDR3 here is CASSLRGTSEYNEQFF. Written as DNA, the CDR3 is TGTGCCAGCAGTTTGCGGGGCACTAGCGAGTACAATGAGCAGTTCTTC.

There are a few counts of this clonotype. This sequence joins TRBV5-1 and TRBJ2-7; D possibly corresponds to TRBD1 (6 bases). CDR1 and CDR2 (germline): SGHRS, YFSETQ. The CDR3 totals 16 residues. Trimming removed 4 bases at V and 1 base at J, with 18 bases between. This CDR3 is CASSPEQGTRSYEQYF. CDR3 coding DNA: TGCGCCAGCAGCCCAGAACAGGGAACACGGTCCTACGAGCAGTACTTC.

This clonotype was seen at least ten times. J is TRBJ1-6 and V is TRBV30; D possibly corresponds to TRBD1 (5 bases). The ends were cut back, 2 bases at V and 12 bases at J, with 11 bases in the middle. This CDR3 has 12 amino acids. From germline, CDR1 is GTSNPN and CDR2 SVGIG (reference sequence). CDR3 in amino acids: CAWSPSRGPLHF. As DNA, the CDR3 is TGTGCCTGGAGTCCATCGAGGGGACCCCTCCACTTT.

V usage is TRBV9 and J usage is TRBJ2-3; 9 bases are shared with TRBD1. Germline CDR1 is SGDLS and CDR2 is YYNGEE. The CDR3 is 17 amino acids. After removal of 0 bases from V and 6 bases from J, the junction contained 11 bases not matched to a gene. CDR3 residues: CASSVVAGQGFSDTQYF. The DNA for the CDR3 is TGTGCCAGCAGCGTAGTTGCGGGACAGGGTTTCTCGGATACGCAGTATTTT.

The chain has TRBV27 and TRBJ2-7, with TRBD1 matching 8 bases. The V gene end was trimmed by 3 bases and the J gene end by 2 bases; junction bases not matched to a gene: 3. CDR3 length: 14 amino acids. The V gene's germline CDR1 is MNHEY and CDR2 SMNVEV (reference sequence). The CDR3 sequence is CASSFRQGTYEQYF. The CDR3, as DNA: TGTGCCAGCAGTTTTCGACAGGGGACCTACGAGCAGTACTTC.

Many counts were recorded for this clonotype. The V and J genes are TRBV30 and TRBJ2-1; no firm D call. Looked up from germline, CDR1 is GTSNPN and CDR2 is SVGIG (reference sequence). CDR3 length: 8 amino acids. V was pared by 4 bases and J by 10 bases, with 2 bases between. CDR3 in DNA: TGTGCCTGGAACGAGCAGTTCTTC. Translation: CAWNEQFF.